Each of the 5 T cell receptor beta chains below was sequenced from the same sample in a study of cytomegalovirus exposure and HLA in healthy donors. The PCR had 60 Vbeta and 13 Jbeta primers. The table came from immunoSEQ multiplex PCR; TCRdb's copy has only in-frame clones and leaves some out. The sample records 170,000 or so clones, around 84% being singletons. The sample comprised PBMCs. The receptors here all came from a middle-aged woman in good health and CMV-seronegative.

V usage is TRBV7-6 and J usage is TRBJ2-7; 9 bases fit TRBD1. V lost 1 base, J lost 6 bases, and 4 bases stayed unmatched. The CDR3 contains 14 residues. The V gene's germline CDR1 is SGHVS and CDR2 FNYEAQ. The CDR3 DNA follows: TGTGCCAGCAGCTTAGGACAGGGGGGCTCCGAGCAGTACTTC. This encodes CASSLGQGGSEQYF.

In this sample, this clone turned up a few times. The V call is TRBV6-1, the J call TRBJ2-7; the D gene is possibly TRBD2 (5 bases). CDR1 is MNHNS, CDR2 SASEGT, per germline. CDR3 length: 12 residues. V was pared by 4 bases and J by 2 bases, with 6 bases between. CDR3 DNA: TGTGCCAGCAGTGCCGGGGCCTACGAGCAGTACTTC. Amino acid sequence: CASSAGAYEQYF.

This clone has only one observation. The V call is TRBV6-4, the J call TRBJ2-1; D possibly corresponds to TRBD2 (6 bases). The V end was cut by 4 bases, the J end by 9 bases, with 13 bases between. This CDR3 has 13 amino acids. Germline CDR1 is MRHNA and CDR2 is SNTAGT. DNA of the CDR3: TGTGCCAGCAGTGCCGGGACTTTGACTGAGCAGTTCTTC. Translated: CASSAGTLTEQFF.

The chain recombines TRBV7-2 with TRBJ2-3; a possible D gene is TRBD1 (6 bases). V shed 1 base and J shed 3 bases, with 8 bases lying between them. CDR1 and CDR2 from the germline V gene are SGHTA and FQGNSA. This CDR3 is 14 amino acids long. CDR3: CASSLGGRTDTQYF. Written as DNA, the CDR3 is TGTGCCAGCAGCTTAGGGGGGCGGACAGATACGCAGTATTTT.

This clone was counted only a few times. This rearrangement joins TRBV15 to TRBJ1-1; 8 positions agree with TRBD1. Losses at the gene ends were 4 bases for V and 5 bases for J; bases not matched to a gene: 6. This CDR3 has 14 residues. Germline V gene data show CDR1 as LNHNV and CDR2 as YYDKDF (reference sequence). CDR3 bases: TGTGCCACCAGCACCCGGACAGGGATGACTGAAGCTTTCTTT. It codes for CATSTRTGMTEAFF.